The 25 T cell receptor beta chains listed next were all sequenced from one sample in a study of blood T cell repertoires in COVID-19. Generated by immunoSEQ multiplex PCR, the TCRdb table keeps only in-frame clones and is missing some. The sample contains more than 95,000 clones, roughly 91% of which appear only once. The sample was peripheral blood. The receptors were gathered from a human donor in a cohort sampled during active COVID-19.

This chain joins TRBV5-5 and TRBJ2-7, with D perhaps TRBD2 (5 bases). Germline V gene lookup returns CDR1 SGHKS and CDR2 YYEKEE (reference sequence). The V gene lost 4 bases and the J gene lost 2 bases, with 10 bases spanning the gap. The CDR3 contains 13 residues. The CDR3 DNA is TGTGCCAGCAGCCAAGCCGGGGCCTACGAGCAGTACTTC. It encodes CASSQAGAYEQYF.

The chain is built from TRBV18 and TRBJ2-1; TRBD2 is a possible D gene (6 bases). The length of the CDR3 is 15 residues. V was pared by 0 bases and J by 5 bases, with 11 bases between. Germline values: CDR1 KGHSH, CDR2 LQKENI. CDR3 in amino acids: CASSPPEGTNNEQFF. CDR3 nucleotides: TGTGCCAGCTCACCACCGGAGGGGACGAACAATGAGCAGTTCTTC.

The chain carries TRBV9 and TRBJ2-5, with TRBD1 matching over 9 bases. V was clipped by 4 bases and J by 5 bases; unmatched bases: 9. The CDR3 runs to 15 residues. Germline CDR1 SGDLS, CDR2 YYNGEE. CDR3 DNA: TGTGCCAGCAGCTCCGGGACAGGGCTGGGCGAGACCCAGTACTTC. Protein: CASSSGTGLGETQYF.

This rearrangement joins TRBV9 to TRBJ1-2; 8 bases map to TRBD1. The V segment lost 4 bases and the J segment 1 base; nucleotides outside the gene matches: 3. Germline-derived CDR1 and CDR2 are SGDLS and YYNGEE. This CDR3 region has 14 residues. CDR3 nucleotides: TGTGCCAGCAGCCCCGGACAGGGTAACTATGGCTACACCTTC. As protein: CASSPGQGNYGYTF.

The chain combines TRBV10-3 with TRBJ2-7, with a weak D call TRBD2 (5 bases). Trimming shortened V by 3 bases and J by 5 bases, and 11 bases separated the two germline ends. The CDR3 has 13 amino acids. Germline V gene sequence: CDR1 ENHRY, CDR2 SYGVKD. This chain's CDR3 is CAISERRGDEQYF. CDR3 bases: TGTGCCATCAGTGAACGTCGGGGAGACGAGCAGTACTTC.

This chain links TRBV5-5 with TRBJ1-4; D is ambiguous. Trimming took 2 bases from V and 2 from J, leaving 10 bases between them. This CDR3 comprises 15 residues. Germline-derived CDR1 and CDR2 are SGHKS and YYEKEE (reference sequence). Here the CDR3 DNA reads TGTGCCAGCAGCTTATATCCGGGGACTAATGAAAAACTGTTTTTT. Amino acid sequence: CASSLYPGTNEKLFF.

The V and J genes are TRBV7-9 and TRBJ1-4, with unresolved D. Trimming removed 4 bases from V and 4 bases from J, with 10 bases in between. The CDR3 runs 14 residues. Germline-derived CDR1 and CDR2 are SEHNR and FQNEAQ (reference sequence). The CDR3 here is CASSYGSVNEKLFF. The CDR3 nucleotides read TGTGCCAGCAGCTACGGGTCCGTTAATGAAAAACTGTTTTTT.

Only one count was recorded for this clone. The chain uses TRBV24-1 and TRBJ2-5; 11 bases fit TRBD1. Per germline, CDR1 KGHDR and CDR2 SFDVKD. The CDR3 has 17 residues. The J segment lost 2 bases and the V segment lost 5 bases, leaving 9 bases of the junction unmatched. Here the CDR3 reads CATSGAGQGDVQETQYF. The CDR3 nucleotides are TGTGCCACCAGTGGTGCGGGACAGGGGGATGTACAAGAGACCCAGTACTTC.

This chain links TRBV28 with TRBJ1-2, with D perhaps TRBD1 (5 bases). V was clipped by 6 bases and J by 1 base, with 12 bases between them. Germline assignment: CDR1 MDHEN and CDR2 SYDVKM. The CDR3 length is 14 residues. CDR3 bases: TGTGCCAGCAGCCCACTGACAGTTAACTATGGCTACACCTTC. Amino acids: CASSPLTVNYGYTF.

The chain links TRBV7-2 to TRBJ1-2; D uncertain. V was shortened by 1 base and J by 8 bases, with 14 bases between the two germline ends. The germline gives CDR1 SGHTA, CDR2 FQGNSA. The CDR3 spans 14 residues. CDR3 amino acids: CASSLDGASWGYTF. In DNA form, the CDR3 reads TGTGCCAGCAGCTTAGATGGCGCTAGCTGGGGCTACACCTTC.

The chain couples TRBV10-3 to TRBJ2-5; D possibly corresponds to TRBD2 (6 bases). CDR1 is ENHRY and CDR2 is SYGVKD in the germline V gene. The CDR3 sequence is 12 residues long. V was cut by 4 bases and J by 4 bases, with 7 bases left in between. The CDR3 DNA reads as TGTGCCATCAGTGCCGGGGGAGAGACCCAGTACTTC. Its protein is CAISAGGETQYF.

About this clone itself: The same CDR3 also results from other DNA sequences found in this sample. The J gene is TRBJ1-5, the V gene TRBV19, with D tentatively TRBD1 (6 bases). Germline V gene sequence: CDR1 LNHDA, CDR2 SQIVND (reference sequence). The CDR3 has 13 amino acids. V was clipped by 5 bases and J by 4 bases, with 9 bases between them. The CDR3 loop reads CASSADRNQPQHF. The CDR3 DNA reads as TGTGCCAGTAGTGCGGACAGAAATCAGCCCCAGCATTTT.

This chain links TRBV4-2 with TRBJ2-7; 10 nucleotides line up with TRBD1. V gave up 3 bases and J gave up 6 bases; unmatched junction bases: 8. The CDR3 runs to 15 residues. From germline, CDR1 is LGHNA and CDR2 YNFKEQ. The CDR3 region is CASSQSGQGRSEQYF. For the CDR3, the DNA is TGTGCCAGCAGCCAGTCGGGACAGGGGAGGAGCGAGCAGTACTTC.

The V gene is TRBV10-3, the J gene TRBJ1-2; 8 bases are shared with TRBD1. With V trimmed by 4 bases and J by 8 bases, 15 bases remained unmatched. CDR1 is ENHRY, CDR2 SYGVKD, per germline. CDR3 length: 16 amino acids. CDR3 nucleotides: TGTGCCATCAGTGGGCCCGGACAGGGTTCTTCAGGGGGCTACACCTTC. Its translation: CAISGPGQGSSGGYTF.

The chain combines TRBV5-4 with TRBJ1-2; 9 positions match TRBD1. The CDR3 is made up of 15 amino acids. The germline CDR1 and CDR2 sequences are SGHNT and YYREEE (reference sequence). V gave up 4 bases and J gave up 3 bases; unmatched junction bases: 7. CDR3 sequence reads: CASSKGQGWDYGYTF. CDR3 nucleotides: TGTGCCAGCAGCAAGGGACAGGGATGGGACTATGGCTACACCTTC.

This clone was detected only a few times. The rearrangement uses TRBV28 and TRBJ2-7, with 11 positions matching TRBD2. The CDR3 runs 19 residues. Trimming removed 2 bases from V and 4 bases from J; junction bases left unmatched: 16. Germline assignment: CDR1 MDHEN and CDR2 SYDVKM. CDR3: CASSLLLVSGRASGYEQYF. CDR3 bases: TGTGCCAGCAGTTTACTGCTGGTTAGCGGGAGGGCCTCGGGGTACGAGCAGTACTTC. Variable domain in full (rest from reference TRBV28 and TRBJ2-7): DVKVTQSSRYLVKRTGEKVFLECVQDMDHENMFWYRQDPGLGLRLIYFSYDVKMKEKGDIPEGYSVSREKKERFSLILESASTNQTSMYLCASSLLLVSGRASGYEQYFGPGTRLTVT.

The chain couples TRBV5-5 to TRBJ1-2; perhaps TRBD1 as D (6 bases). Germline assignment: CDR1 SGHKS and CDR2 YYEKEE (reference sequence). The V end lost 0 bases, the J end lost 8 bases, and 14 bases lay between the germline ends. This CDR3 has 14 residues. CDR3 sequence (DNA): TGTGCCAGCAGCTTGGCACCACAGGGTCGGGGCTACACCTTC. As protein: CASSLAPQGRGYTF.

The chain has TRBV20-1 and TRBJ1-1, with TRBD1 as a possible D gene (6 bases). Germline values: CDR1 DFQATT, CDR2 SNEGSKA (reference sequence). This CDR3 has 11 residues. Trimming pared 5 bases from V and 7 bases from J, leaving 11 bases between. CDR3 sequence: CSAQGQIEAFF. The DNA of the CDR3 is TGCAGTGCTCAAGGACAGATTGAAGCTTTCTTT.

J is TRBJ1-6 and V is TRBV5-5; D unresolved. The CDR3 is 14 amino acids. V shed 4 bases and J shed 7 bases, with 12 bases lying between them. Germline V gives CDR1 SGHKS, CDR2 YYEKEE (reference sequence). CDR3 sequence reads: CASSRRGANSPLHF. The CDR3 region has the DNA TGTGCCAGCAGCAGGCGAGGAGCAAATTCACCCCTCCACTTT.

This clone came up a few times. The rearrangement joins TRBV2 to TRBJ1-1; a weak D match, TRBD1 (5 bases). Looked up from germline, CDR1 is SNHLY and CDR2 is FYNNEI. This CDR3 spans 13 amino acids. Trimming stripped 7 bases from V and 4 bases from J, with 13 bases between. The chain's CDR3 is CASTGGIGTEAFF. Written as DNA, the CDR3 is TGTGCCAGCACCGGGGGAATCGGCACTGAAGCTTTCTTT.

The chain has TRBV3-1 (or the pseudogene TRBV3-2) and TRBJ2-2, with D perhaps matching TRBD1 (6 bases). V was pared by 1 base and J by 3 bases, with 9 bases between. The length of the CDR3 is 15 residues. The germline V gene has CDR1 LGHDT and CDR2 YNNKEL (reference sequence). The CDR3 sequence: CASSQGGTHTGELFF. Here the CDR3 DNA reads TGTGCCAGCAGCCAAGGTGGGACACACACCGGGGAGCTGTTTTTT.

This CDR3 reads CARMRVAEAFF. The CDR3 DNA reads as TGTGCCCGAATGAGGGTGGCTGAAGCTTTCTTT. The chain links TRBV30 to TRBJ1-1; the D is unclear. The germline V gene encodes CDR1 GTSNPN and CDR2 SVGIG (reference sequence). Trimming removed 8 bases from V and 6 bases from J, with 13 bases in between. This CDR3 is 11 amino acids long.

Points on this clone: At one end the junction does not follow the germline gene, possibly because of a read error. The V call is TRBV6-2 or TRBV6-3, the J call TRBJ2-1; 12 positions match TRBD2. This CDR3 has 18 residues. Germline V gene data show CDR1 as MNHEY and CDR2 as SVGEGT. The CDR3 nucleotides are TGTGCCAGCATTTACTCCGAGACTAGCGGGGGCCGGGGCAATGAGCAGTTCTTC. Protein: CASIYSETSGGRGNEQFF.

This rearrangement joins TRBV3-1 (or the pseudogene TRBV3-2) to TRBJ2-3; tentatively, D is TRBD1 (5 bases). The CDR3 is 14 residues long. Germline V lookup: CDR1 LGHDT, CDR2 YNNKEL (reference sequence). Deletions cut 4 bases from V and 6 bases from J, with 14 bases between. In nucleotides, the CDR3 is TGTGCCAGCAGCCTAATTCAGGGAATGGATACGCAGTATTTT. It specifies CASSLIQGMDTQYF.

Remarks on this clone: In the same sample, other DNA sequences code for this CDR3. The chain links TRBV5-6 to TRBJ2-7; D call uncertain. The V end was cut by 0 bases, the J end by 7 bases, with 5 bases between. Germline V gene data show CDR1 as SGHDT and CDR2 as YYEEEE. The length of the CDR3 is 11 residues. This chain's CDR3 is CASSLAREQYF. Written as DNA, the CDR3 is TGTGCCAGCAGCTTGGCCCGGGAGCAGTACTTC.